This T cell receptor (beta chain) originates from a study of T cell responses to AZD1222 COVID-19 vaccine. Background on the study: Whether given at about 4 or about 12 weeks, second doses were pooled. Whole-study findings and limits: Mostly white British, mostly female donors; authors suggested clonal diversity may be underestimated.

Repertoires were generated with immunoSEQ multiplex PCR, while TCRdb's copy carries only in-frame clones and drops some. This table has 90,000 to 120,000 clones, about 90% appearing once. Germline lookup yields CDR1 SQVTM and CDR2 ANQGSEA. There are 14 residues in the CDR3. The ends were cut back, 2 bases at V and 5 bases at J, with 15 bases in the middle. About this clone: Its target is not known.

The receptor comes from an adult in good health. The sequenced sample was peripheral blood, obtained on day 0 of AZD1222 vaccination. The V and J genes are TRBV29-1 and TRBJ1-1, with D maybe TRBD1 (5 bases). CDR3 DNA sequence: TGCAGCGTTGAATTGGGGCCTAGGGGAACTGAAGCTTTCTTT. This encodes CSVELGPRGTEAFF.